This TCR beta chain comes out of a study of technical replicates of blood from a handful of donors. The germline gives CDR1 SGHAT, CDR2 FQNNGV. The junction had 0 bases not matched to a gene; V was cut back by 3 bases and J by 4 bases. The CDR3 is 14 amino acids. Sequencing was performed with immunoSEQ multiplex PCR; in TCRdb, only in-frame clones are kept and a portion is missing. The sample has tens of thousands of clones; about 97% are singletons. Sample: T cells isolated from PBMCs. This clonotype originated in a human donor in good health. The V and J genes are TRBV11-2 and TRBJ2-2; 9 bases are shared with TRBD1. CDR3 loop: CASSLGQGTGELFF. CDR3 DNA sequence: TGTGCCAGCAGCTTGGGACAGGGCACCGGGGAGCTGTTTTTT.